The rows below give T cell receptor beta chains drawn from one sample of a study of identical twins. TCRdb fed the 5' RACE reads into MiXCR, producing one record per CDR3 protein. The data show approximately 590,000 distinct CDR3 sequences, approximately 10% seen once. These data were also filed under a second study, of yellow fever vaccine responses in identical twins.

Specimen: PBMCs. The receptors were gathered from a woman under 30 in good health. CDR3s include the opening cysteine and the closing phenylalanine or tryptophan. D genes are given only for firm matches. Clone size is shown for a subset of rows, as once, few, many or a class of expanded clone.

j_call,v_call,d_call,clone_size,cdr3_aa,cdr3_nt
TRBJ2-7,TRBV5-4,TRBD1,NA,CASSLGQGREKQYF,TGTGCCAGCAGCCTGGGACAGGGTAGGGAAAAGCAGTACTTC
TRBJ2-7,TRBV11-2,TRBD2,few,CASSFPIRLAGGHYEQYF,TGTGCCAGCAGCTTCCCGATCAGACTAGCGGGAGGTCACTACGAGCAGTACTTC
TRBJ2-1,TRBV6-2/TRBV6-3,NA,NA,CASSPYTEQFF,TGTGCCAGCAGTCCGTACACTGAGCAGTTCTTC
TRBJ2-1,TRBV4-2,TRBD1,many,CASSQGQGYEQFF,TGTGCCAGCAGCCAAGGACAGGGCTATGAGCAGTTCTTC
TRBJ2-2,TRBV7-2,NA,few,CASSSRASSTGELFF,TGTGCCAGCAGCTCCCGGGCTAGCAGCACCGGGGAGCTGTTTTTT
TRBJ2-7,TRBV6-2/TRBV6-3,NA,few,CASRPGALTAYEQYF,TGTGCAAGCAGGCCAGGGGCACTTACCGCATACGAGCAGTACTTC
TRBJ1-2,TRBV7-8,NA,NA,CASSSDGLANYGYTF,TGTGCCAGCAGCTCGGACGGATTAGCTAACTATGGCTACACCTTC
TRBJ2-3,TRBV25-1,NA,few,CASSGQTRDTQYF,TGTGCCAGCAGTGGGCAGACAAGAGATACGCAGTATTTT
TRBJ2-2,TRBV7-2,TRBD1,many,CASSSRTGGLYTGELFF,TGTGCCAGCAGCTCCCGGACAGGGGGCTTGTACACCGGGGAGCTGTTTTTT
TRBJ2-7,TRBV2,TRBD1,NA,CASSASDRASYEQYF,TGTGCCAGCAGTGCTTCTGACAGGGCCTCCTACGAGCAGTACTTC
TRBJ2-1,TRBV5-6,NA,NA,CASSITGLLSSYNEQFF,TGTGCCAGCAGCATCACGGGACTCCTGAGCTCCTACAATGAGCAGTTCTTC
TRBJ2-1,TRBV12-3/TRBV12-4,TRBD2,few,CASSPGSGSAYNEQFF,TGTGCCAGCAGTCCTGGAAGCGGGAGTGCCTACAATGAGCAGTTCTTC
TRBJ2-5,TRBV29-1,TRBD1,many,CSAKDRAQETQYF,TGCAGCGCTAAAGACAGGGCCCAAGAGACCCAGTACTTC
TRBJ2-5,TRBV20-1,TRBD2,many,CSARGTSVQETQYF,TGCAGTGCTAGAGGGACTAGCGTTCAGGAGACCCAGTACTTC
TRBJ2-4,TRBV14,NA,few,CASSQERDGNIQYF,TGTGCCAGCAGCCAAGAACGGGATGGCAACATTCAGTACTTC
TRBJ2-1,TRBV30,NA,NA,CAWSVVGPSYEQFF,TGTGCCTGGAGTGTAGTAGGGCCTTCCTATGAGCAGTTCTTC
TRBJ2-7,TRBV12-3/TRBV12-4,NA,NA,CASGLSGGYDYEQYF,TGTGCCAGCGGTTTATCGGGGGGCTACGACTACGAGCAGTACTTC
TRBJ2-1,TRBV20-1,NA,many,CSARDPLRTDVNEQFF,TGCAGTGCTAGAGATCCGTTACGCACAGACGTAAATGAGCAGTTCTTC
TRBJ2-5,TRBV7-8,NA,NA,CATKPLYETQYF,TGTGCCACCAAGCCTCTCTATGAGACCCAGTACTTC
TRBJ1-5,TRBV9,NA,few,CASSADPGTNQPQHF,TGTGCCAGCAGCGCTGACCCGGGAACAAATCAGCCCCAGCATTTT
TRBJ2-3,TRBV20-1,NA,many,CSARDIWGAHTDTQYF,TGCAGTGCTAGAGATATTTGGGGGGCGCACACAGATACGCAGTATTTT
TRBJ2-7,TRBV29-1,NA,NA,CSVEDIWGSEQYF,TGCAGCGTTGAAGATATTTGGGGCAGCGAGCAGTACTTC
TRBJ1-5,TRBV7-8,TRBD1,few,CASSSDRTMGQPQHF,TGTGCCAGCAGCTCGGACAGGACGATGGGTCAGCCCCAGCATTTT
TRBJ2-4,TRBV20-1,TRBD2,NA,CSARDRPSGKNIQYF,TGCAGTGCTAGAGATAGGCCTAGCGGGAAAAACATTCAGTACTTC
TRBJ2-5,TRBV20-1,TRBD2,NA,CSARDPSGAQGETQYF,TGCAGTGCTAGAGATCCTAGCGGGGCGCAAGGAGAGACCCAGTACTTC
TRBJ2-3,TRBV5-5,TRBD1,few,CASSNRDRGSDTQYF,TGTGCCAGCAGCAACCGGGACAGGGGGTCAGATACGCAGTATTTT
TRBJ2-2,TRBV5-1,NA,few,CASSGDRSRGELFF,TGCGCCAGCAGCGGGGACCGTTCCCGAGGGGAGCTGTTTTTT
TRBJ2-2,TRBV7-9,TRBD1,few,CASSFWTGDNTGELFF,TGTGCCAGCAGCTTCTGGACAGGGGACAACACCGGGGAGCTGTTTTTT
TRBJ2-1,TRBV24-1,TRBD1,NA,CATSDPGQGGNEQFF,TGTGCCACCAGTGATCCGGGACAGGGAGGCAATGAGCAGTTCTTC
TRBJ2-5,TRBV29-1,NA,many,CSVEEWDNEETQYF,TGCAGCGTTGAAGAGTGGGACAACGAAGAGACCCAGTACTTC
TRBJ2-7,TRBV2,NA,many,CAIKDSPWEQYF,TGTGCCATCAAGGACAGTCCATGGGAGCAGTACTTC
TRBJ2-7,TRBV7-6,TRBD1,NA,CASSTWTGTGGEQYF,TGTGCCAGCAGCACCTGGACCGGGACAGGGGGCGAGCAGTACTTC
TRBJ2-1,TRBV6-2/TRBV6-3,NA,many,CASSYIQGWNEQFF,TGTGCCAGCAGTTACATCCAGGGGTGGAATGAGCAGTTCTTC
TRBJ2-2,TRBV4-1,NA,NA,CASSHRTNTGELFF,TGCGCCAGCAGCCACAGAACCAACACCGGGGAGCTGTTTTTT
TRBJ2-7,TRBV3-1,NA,NA,CASTQDPGWSYEQYF,TGTGCCAGCACCCAAGATCCGGGGTGGTCCTACGAGCAGTACTTC
TRBJ2-7,TRBV5-1,TRBD2,many,CASSLEPPGTSGRYYEQYF,TGCGCCAGCAGCTTGGAACCCCCCGGGACTAGCGGGAGATACTACGAGCAGTACTTC
TRBJ1-2,TRBV12-3/TRBV12-4,NA,NA,CASSLRASYGYTF,TGTGCCAGCAGTTTAAGAGCCTCCTATGGCTACACCTTC
TRBJ2-6,TRBV12-3/TRBV12-4,TRBD1,NA,CALSQSPGTGGGANVLTF,TGTGCCCTCAGCCAAAGTCCCGGGACAGGGGGTGGGGCCAACGTCCTGACTTTC
TRBJ2-2,TRBV5-1,NA,NA,CASSLDGRGGTGELFF,TGCGCCAGCAGCTTGGACGGCAGGGGCGGCACCGGGGAGCTGTTTTTT
TRBJ2-7,TRBV5-1,NA,many,CASSPGKDRGYEQYF,TGCGCCAGCAGCCCTGGGAAGGACAGAGGATACGAGCAGTACTTC
TRBJ1-5,TRBV20-1,NA,many,CSATTGKWQPQHF,TGCAGTGCCACTACTGGGAAGTGGCAGCCCCAGCATTTT
TRBJ1-4,TRBV28,NA,NA,CASSLSGPGGKLFF,TGTGCCAGCAGTTTATCAGGGCCGGGGGGAAAACTGTTTTTT
TRBJ2-5,TRBV20-1,TRBD2,many,CSAISGSLETQYF,TGCAGTGCTATTAGCGGGAGTTTGGAGACGCAGTACTTC
TRBJ2-1,TRBV28,NA,NA,CASSFARPPNEQFF,TGTGCCAGCAGTTTTGCCAGACCCCCCAATGAGCAGTTCTTC
TRBJ2-1,TRBV20-1,TRBD1,NA,CSARETGGFYNEQFF,TGCAGTGCCCGCGAGACAGGGGGCTTCTACAATGAGCAGTTCTTC
TRBJ2-7,TRBV9,NA,few,CASSGEVGGYEQYF,TGTGCCAGCAGCGGGGAAGTTGGGGGTTACGAGCAGTACTTC
TRBJ1-1,TRBV20-1,TRBD1,few,CSAPWQGANVRISNTEAFF,TGCAGTGCTCCGTGGCAGGGGGCAAATGTTCGAATCAGTAACACTGAAGCTTTCTTT
TRBJ2-3,TRBV24-1,NA,NA,CATSDFGADTQYF,TGTGCCACCAGTGATTTTGGAGCAGATACGCAGTATTTT
TRBJ2-7,TRBV6-5,NA,many,CASSYSLRGRYEQYF,TGTGCCAGCAGTTACTCGTTAAGGGGTCGTTACGAGCAGTACTTC
TRBJ1-1,TRBV6-1,TRBD1,NA,CASSTGGMMNTEAFF,TGTGCCAGCAGTACAGGGGGGATGATGAACACTGAAGCTTTCTTT
TRBJ1-1,TRBV19,TRBD1,NA,CASSRGQGASGRSEAFF,TGTGCCAGTAGTAGAGGACAGGGGGCTTCCGGACGGTCTGAAGCTTTCTTT